This entry lists 29 T cell receptor beta chains sequenced from one sample in a study of blood T cell repertoires in COVID-19. Method: immunoSEQ multiplex PCR; TCRdb's copy keeps in-frame clones and lacks some. The sample contains approximately 220,000 clones, around 89% of which appear only once. The material sequenced was PBMCs or T cells enriched from blood (not recorded which). These receptors were obtained from a woman between 18 and 29 years old in a cohort exposed to, infected with or recovered from COVID-19 (not recorded which).

The chain employs TRBV7-3 and TRBJ1-1; no definite D call. Germline assignment: CDR1 SGHTA and CDR2 FQGTGA. Trimming shortened V by 5 bases and J by 5 bases, and 15 bases separated the two germline ends. The CDR3 contains 14 residues. CDR3: CASSSAGGVTEAFF. For the CDR3, the DNA is TGTGCCAGCAGCAGCGCGGGAGGAGTGACTGAAGCTTTCTTT.

The rearrangement links TRBV2 to TRBJ2-7, with TRBD2 as a possible D gene (5 bases). This CDR3 comprises 15 residues. The V gene lost 7 bases and the J gene lost 0 bases, with 16 bases spanning the gap. Germline CDR1 and CDR2: SNHLY and FYNNEI. CDR3 sequence reads: CASILRSGSSYEQYF. CDR3 DNA: TGTGCCAGCATCCTACGGAGCGGTAGCTCCTACGAGCAGTACTTC.

V and J are TRBV24-1 and TRBJ1-1, with D hard to call. The ends were cut back, 5 bases at V and 3 bases at J, with 6 bases in the middle. The CDR3 has 12 residues. From germline, CDR1 is KGHDR and CDR2 SFDVKD. The CDR3 DNA follows: TGTGCCACCAGTGGCCCGGACACTGAAGCTTTCTTT. It is translated as CATSGPDTEAFF.

The chain combines TRBV6-5 with TRBJ2-7, with 11 bases matching TRBD2. This CDR3 has 13 amino acids. Looked up from germline, CDR1 is MNHEY and CDR2 is SVGAGI. V dropped 5 bases and J dropped 7; count of bases not matched to a gene: 4. The CDR3 DNA reads TGTGCCAGCAGTACCGGGACTAGCGGAGAGCAGTACTTC. Amino acid sequence: CASSTGTSGEQYF.

The chain uses TRBV5-1 and TRBJ2-7, with 7 bases lining up with TRBD1. Trimming removed 4 bases from V and 5 bases from J; junction bases left unmatched: 3. Germline CDR1 reads SGHRS; CDR2 reads YFSETQ. The CDR3 has 12 residues. In DNA form, the CDR3 reads TGCGCCAGCAGCCACGACAGGGACGAGCAGTACTTC. This encodes CASSHDRDEQYF. Using reference TRBV5-1 and TRBJ2-7 for the parts outside the CDR3, the full variable domain is KAGVTQTPRYLIKTRGQQVTLSCSPISGHRSVSWYQQTPGQGLQFLFEYFSETQRNKGNFPGRFSGRQFSNSRSEMNVSTLELGDSALYLCASSHDRDEQYFGPGTRLTVT.

The chain couples TRBV5-4 to TRBJ2-7; 10 nucleotides agree with TRBD2. The CDR3 is made up of 16 amino acids. The trim removed 0 bases at V and 0 bases at J, leaving 3 bases unmatched. CDR1 and CDR2 (germline): SGHNT, YYREEE (reference sequence). The CDR3 nucleotides read TGTGCCAGCAGCTTGGGGGGACTAGCGAGCTCCTACGAGCAGTACTTC. Encoded protein: CASSLGGLASSYEQYF.

The V gene is TRBV3-1 (or the pseudogene TRBV3-2), the J gene TRBJ1-5; the D gene is possibly TRBD1 (6 bases). This CDR3 has 16 amino acids. The germline gives CDR1 LGHDT, CDR2 YNNKEL (reference sequence). Trimming pared 1 base from V and 7 bases from J, leaving 17 bases between. CDR3 amino acids: CASSQGGRGGGQPQHF. DNA of the CDR3: TGTGCCAGCAGCCAAGGAGGCAGGGGTGGCGGACAGCCCCAGCATTTT.

The chain uses TRBV10-1 and TRBJ1-1; 9 nucleotides match TRBD1. Trimming cost V 1 base and J 0 bases; bases outside gene matches: 3. CDR1 is WNHNN and CDR2 is SYGVQD in the germline V gene (reference sequence). The CDR3 consists of 16 residues. CDR3 sequence reads: CASSELRDRVNTEAFF. In DNA, the CDR3 is TGCGCCAGCAGTGAGTTAAGGGACAGGGTGAACACTGAAGCTTTCTTT.

The chain has TRBV21-1 and TRBJ1-2. TRBV21-1 is a known pseudogene. This CDR3 comprises 14 residues. DNA for the CDR3: TGTGCCAGCGGCGGGGAGGTAGCTAACTATGGCTACACCTTC. It yields the protein CASGGEVANYGYTF.

This sequence joins TRBV4-2 and TRBJ1-5, with a possible D match to TRBD1 (5 bases). V shed 4 bases and J shed 1 base, with 20 bases lying between them. Germline CDR1 reads LGHNA; CDR2 reads YNFKEQ. There are 18 residues in the CDR3. CDR3: CASSPWGGREGSNQPQHF. The CDR3 nucleotides are TGTGCCAGCAGCCCCTGGGGTGGCAGGGAAGGAAGCAATCAGCCCCAGCATTTT.

This chain connects TRBV27 to TRBJ2-6; a weak D match, TRBD2 (5 bases). The CDR3 spans 15 residues. Germline V gives CDR1 MNHEY, CDR2 SMNVEV (reference sequence). Trimming removed 8 bases at V and 1 base at J, with 12 bases between. CDR3 sequence reads: CASYSRGSGANVLTF. The CDR3 DNA follows: TGTGCCAGCTACTCACGGGGATCTGGGGCCAACGTCCTGACTTTC.

The chain carries TRBV5-8 and TRBJ1-2; no definite D call. V gave up 5 bases and J gave up 2 bases, with 10 bases separating them. The CDR3 runs to 13 residues. CDR1 SGHTS and CDR2 YDEGEE come from the germline V gene. For the CDR3, the DNA is TGTGCCAGCAGATCCACGGAGAACTATGGCTACACCTTC. This sequence encodes CASRSTENYGYTF.

The V call is TRBV19, the J call TRBJ2-1; 7 bases map to TRBD2. The CDR3 has 16 amino acids. Trimming took 2 bases from V and 5 from J; bases not matched to a gene: 9. Germline values: CDR1 LNHDA, CDR2 SQIVND (reference sequence). The CDR3 region has the DNA TGTGCCAGTAGTATATGGAGCGGGGTGGCGGACAATGAGCAGTTCTTC. The encoded protein is CASSIWSGVADNEQFF.

Here the CDR3 DNA reads TGCGCCAGCAGCTTGCCCGCGGACAGACTGTTTTTT. This sequence encodes CASSLPADRLFF. The V gene is TRBV5-1, the J gene TRBJ1-4, with a possible D match to TRBD1 (6 bases). Germline CDR1 is SGHRS and CDR2 is YFSETQ. Trimming stripped 1 base from V and 13 bases from J, with 11 bases between. CDR3 length: 12 amino acids.

The table lists this clone with a count of one. The V and J genes are TRBV5-1 and TRBJ1-4, with TRBD1 matching 9 bases. The CDR3 loop spans 14 amino acids. Germline V lookup: CDR1 SGHRS, CDR2 YFSETQ. The V segment lost 0 bases and the J segment 10 bases; nucleotides outside the gene matches: 4. The CDR3 coding sequence is TGCGCCAGCAGCTTGGAGGGACAGGGTGGAAAACTGTTTTTT. It is translated as CASSLEGQGGKLFF.

The rearrangement joins TRBV24-1 to TRBJ1-2, with D possibly matching TRBD1 (5 bases). From germline, CDR1 is KGHDR and CDR2 SFDVKD. V gave up 5 bases and J gave up 8 bases, with 17 bases separating them. The CDR3 is made up of 14 amino acids. The CDR3 spells CATSGGDSLRGYTF. Here the CDR3 DNA reads TGTGCCACCAGTGGGGGGGACTCACTTCGGGGCTACACCTTC.

The chain is built from TRBV11-2 and TRBJ1-6, with no clear D. The CDR3 has 12 residues. Germline CDR1 reads SGHAT; CDR2 reads FQNNGV. Trimming took 3 bases from V and 9 from J, leaving 6 bases between them. CDR3 sequence reads: CASSFRGSPLHF. The CDR3 DNA reads TGTGCCAGCAGCTTCCGAGGTTCACCCCTCCACTTT.

This clone was seen once. The rearrangement uses TRBV7-2 and TRBJ2-7, with a tentative D call TRBD1 (6 bases). The CDR3 totals 14 residues. The germline V gene encodes CDR1 SGHTA and CDR2 FQGNSA. Trimming shortened V by 3 bases and J by 1 base, and 10 bases separated the two germline ends. The CDR3 is CASSFRDTSYEQYF. DNA for the CDR3: TGTGCCAGCAGCTTCCGGGACACATCCTACGAGCAGTACTTC.

This clone was seen a few times. The chain couples TRBV30 to TRBJ2-7; TRBD2 matches 8 bases. The J segment lost 4 bases and the V segment lost 6 bases, leaving 20 bases of the junction unmatched. Looked up from germline, CDR1 is GTSNPN and CDR2 is SVGIG (reference sequence). The CDR3 length is 17 residues. CDR3 amino acids: CACTGLAGLNPPYEQYF. The CDR3 nucleotides are TGTGCCTGTACCGGGCTAGCGGGCCTCAACCCCCCATACGAGCAGTACTTC.

The chain carries TRBV24-1 and TRBJ2-1; D is perhaps TRBD1 (7 bases). The germline V gene encodes CDR1 KGHDR and CDR2 SFDVKD. The CDR3 runs 15 residues. Trimming removed 3 bases at V and 4 bases at J, with 12 bases between. The CDR3 DNA reads TGTGCCACCAGTGATGAGCCAGGGGGGTACAATGAGCAGTTCTTC. The encoded protein is CATSDEPGGYNEQFF.

The chain employs TRBV7-6 and TRBJ2-1; TRBD2 matches 12 bases. Germline V gene sequence: CDR1 SGHVS, CDR2 FNYEAQ. The J segment lost 8 bases and the V segment lost 3 bases, leaving 5 bases of the junction unmatched. This CDR3 is built from 15 residues. CDR3 bases: TGTGCCAGCAGCTTGAGACTAGCGGGAGTGGATGAGCAGTTCTTC. Protein sequence: CASSLRLAGVDEQFF.

The chain links TRBV6-4 to TRBJ2-5; D not certain. This CDR3 is 14 amino acids long. Trimming cost V 2 bases and J 4 bases, with 11 bases left between them. Germline values: CDR1 MRHNA, CDR2 SNTAGT. CDR3 DNA sequence: TGTGCCAGCAGTGACCCCGCCCCCGGAGAGACCCAGTACTTC. This gives the protein CASSDPAPGETQYF.

The chain employs TRBV25-1 and TRBJ1-1, with a weak D call TRBD1 (6 bases). The V gene's germline CDR1 is MGHDK and CDR2 SYGVNS. The V end lost 3 bases, the J end lost 0 bases, and 17 bases lay between the germline ends. The CDR3 loop spans 17 amino acids. The CDR3 nucleotides read TGTGCCAGCAGTGAGCCCACGAGACAGGCGCTGAACACTGAAGCTTTCTTT. Encoded protein: CASSEPTRQALNTEAFF.

V gene TRBV3-1 (or the pseudogene TRBV3-2) combines with J gene TRBJ1-3; 7 nucleotides agree with TRBD1. The V gene's germline CDR1 is LGHDT and CDR2 YNNKEL (reference sequence). CDR3 length: 20 amino acids. Trimming cost V 0 bases and J 0 bases; bases outside gene matches: 14. Written as DNA, the CDR3 is TGTGCCAGCAGCCAAGATCGGGGACAGTGGGGGCCCCTCTCTGGAAACACCATATATTTT. Its translation is CASSQDRGQWGPLSGNTIYF.

V is TRBV7-9 and J is TRBJ1-4; 9 bases line up with TRBD1. V trimming: 5 bases; J trimming: 5 bases; junction bases outside the gene matches: 6. The germline gives CDR1 SEHNR, CDR2 FQNEAQ (reference sequence). The CDR3 contains 15 residues. The CDR3 DNA reads TGTGCCAGCAGCCGAACGGGACAGGGAAATGAAAAACTGTTTTTT. It yields the protein CASSRTGQGNEKLFF.

The chain employs TRBV10-2 and TRBJ1-2, with D maybe TRBD1 (5 bases). Germline V lookup: CDR1 WSHSY, CDR2 SAAADI. CDR3 length: 12 amino acids. V lost 4 bases and J 12 bases, leaving 15 bases between the germline ends. Here the CDR3 reads CASSGQGPVNTF. The CDR3 nucleotides are TGCGCCAGCAGTGGCCAGGGTCCCGTAAACACCTTC.

V and J are TRBV4-1 and TRBJ1-6, with D possibly TRBD1 on 5 matching bases. Germline CDR1 and CDR2: MGHRA and YSYEKL. Trimming took off 5 bases at V and 7 bases at J, with 9 bases between the two ends. The CDR3 has 13 amino acids. Here the CDR3 DNA reads TGCGCCAGCAGCACCCCAGGGAATTCACCCCTCCACTTT. Translated: CASSTPGNSPLHF.

The V gene is TRBV2, the J gene TRBJ1-4, with 10 bases that match TRBD1. This CDR3 is built from 14 residues. Germline V lookup: CDR1 SNHLY, CDR2 FYNNEI. Trimming cost V 3 bases and J 6 bases; bases outside gene matches: 1. The CDR3 loop reads CASSDGQGDEKLFF. The CDR3, as DNA: TGTGCCAGCAGTGACGGACAGGGGGATGAAAAACTGTTTTTT.

This clone occurred once. The CDR3 loop is CAIRGGLEGYTF. The CDR3 nucleotides read TGTGCCATAAGAGGGGGCTTGGAGGGCTACACCTTC. V and J are TRBV10-3 and TRBJ1-2; TRBD1 matches at 7 bases. Germline assignment: CDR1 ENHRY and CDR2 SYGVKD. V trimming: 9 bases; J trimming: 8 bases; junction bases outside the gene matches: 9. The CDR3 runs to 12 residues.